Here is one TCR beta chain with its context. The antigen is unknown. Sequencing was performed with immunoSEQ multiplex PCR; in TCRdb, only in-frame clones are kept and a portion is missing. The sample holds about 79,000 clones; around 94% are singletons and the top ten take about 10%. The data derive from a study of OX40 agonist ivuxolimab in advanced cancers. Across the whole study: A male proportion of just over 80% was recorded, with mean age around 55 years and range 23 to 79.

The study's findings and limits: Normalized T-cell clonal expansion was also low in a subset of nonresponders.

This TCR derives from an adult with an advanced solid tumor such as melanoma, head and neck, liver or kidney cancer. The sequencing used CD4+ or CD8+ T cells sorted from blood, collected in a trial of the OX40 agonist ivuxolimab.

The CDR3 DNA reads TGCGCCAGCAGCGTGCGACTAGCGCCCTCCTACGAGCAGTACTTC. It translates to CASSVRLAPSYEQYF. The chain is built from TRBV4-3 and TRBJ2-7, with TRBD2 identical over 8 bases. The CDR3 is 15 residues long. Per the germline V gene, CDR1 is LGHNA and CDR2 is YSLEER. The junction had 6 bases not matched to a gene; V was cut back by 5 bases and J by 0 bases.